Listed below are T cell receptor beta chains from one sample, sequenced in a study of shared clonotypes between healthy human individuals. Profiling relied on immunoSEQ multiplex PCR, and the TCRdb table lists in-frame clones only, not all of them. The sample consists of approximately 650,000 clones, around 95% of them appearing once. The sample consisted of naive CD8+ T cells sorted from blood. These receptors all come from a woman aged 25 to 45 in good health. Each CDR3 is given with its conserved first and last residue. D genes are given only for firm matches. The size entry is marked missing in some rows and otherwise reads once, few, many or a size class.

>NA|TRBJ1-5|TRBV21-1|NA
CASSKPVGGVPTGKGNQPQHF
TGTGCCAGCAGCAAACCCGTCGGAGGGGTACCGACCGGAAAGGGCAATCAGCCCCAGCATTTT
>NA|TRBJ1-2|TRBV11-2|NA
CASSFFGKSYGYTF
TGTGCCAGCAGCTTCTTCGGAAAATCCTATGGCTACACCTTC
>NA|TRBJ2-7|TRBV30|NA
CAWKNRDLHF
TGTGCCTGGAAAAACAGGGATTTGCACTTC
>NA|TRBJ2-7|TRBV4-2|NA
CASSQDTGPPYEQYF
TGTGCCAGCAGCCAAGATACGGGACCGCCCTACGAGCAGTACTTC
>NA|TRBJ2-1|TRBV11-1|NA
CASSLVLAGIVNEQFF
TGTGCCAGCAGCTTAGTACTAGCCGGGATTGTCAATGAGCAGTTCTTC
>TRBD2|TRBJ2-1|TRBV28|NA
CASSAETSGRPFYNEQFF
TGTGCCAGCAGTGCCGAGACTAGCGGGAGGCCTTTCTACAATGAGCAGTTCTTC
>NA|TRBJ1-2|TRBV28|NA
CATDSDYGYTF
TGTGCCACCGACAGCGACTATGGCTACACCTTC
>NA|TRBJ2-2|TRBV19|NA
CASPSGGSRNTGELFF
TGTGCCAGTCCGTCGGGCGGTTCCCGGAACACCGGGGAGCTGTTTTTT
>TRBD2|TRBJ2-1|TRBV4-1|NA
CASSQEGGLAGVENEQFF
TGCGCCAGCAGCCAAGAAGGGGGACTAGCGGGAGTGGAGAATGAGCAGTTCTTC
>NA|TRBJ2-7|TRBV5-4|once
CASSGGTHYEQYF
TGTGCCAGCAGCGGCGGGACTCACTACGAGCAGTACTTC
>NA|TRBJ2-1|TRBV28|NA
CASSPRTDYNEQFF
TGTGCCAGCAGCCCCAGGACAGACTACAATGAGCAGTTCTTC
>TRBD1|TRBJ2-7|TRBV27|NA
CASSLGTGGSYEQYF
TGTGCCAGCAGTTTAGGAACAGGGGGTTCCTACGAGCAGTACTTC
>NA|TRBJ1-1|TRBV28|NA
CASSLRITRSEAFF
TGTGCCAGCAGTTTAAGGATCACTCGTTCTGAAGCTTTCTTT
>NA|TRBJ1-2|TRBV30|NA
CAWSVLGEGYTF
TGTGCCTGGAGTGTACTTGGAGAGGGCTACACCTTC
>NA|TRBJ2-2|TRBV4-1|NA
CASSQSLYRELSRELFF
TGCGCCAGCAGCCAGTCCCTCTACAGGGAACTGTCCAGGGAGCTGTTTTTT
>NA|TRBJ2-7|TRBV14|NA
CASSRTTPRNEQYF
TGTGCCAGCAGCCGAACCACCCCTCGGAACGAGCAGTACTTC
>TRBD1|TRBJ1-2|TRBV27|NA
CASRTGTVSNYGYTF
TGTGCCAGCAGAACCGGGACAGTGTCTAACTATGGCTACACCTTC
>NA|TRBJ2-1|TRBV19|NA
CASRVRDTYNEQFF
TGTGCCAGTAGAGTAAGGGACACCTACAATGAGCAGTTCTTC
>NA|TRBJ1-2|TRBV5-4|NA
CASSLGGDYGYTF
TGTGCCAGCAGCTTGGGGGGTGACTATGGCTACACCTTC
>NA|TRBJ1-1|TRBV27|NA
CASSLSLGTMNTEAFF
TGTGCCAGCAGTTTATCGTTGGGGACGATGAACACTGAAGCTTTCTTT
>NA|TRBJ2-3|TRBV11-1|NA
CASSWGRFITDTQYF
TGTGCCAGCAGCTGGGGCAGGTTTATTACAGATACGCAGTATTTT
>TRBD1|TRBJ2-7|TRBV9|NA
CASSGRQGPDEQYF
TGTGCCAGCAGCGGCCGACAGGGCCCCGACGAGCAGTACTTC
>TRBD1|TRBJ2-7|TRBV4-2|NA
CASSQAGAATGTDSYEQYF
TGTGCCAGCAGCCAAGCAGGGGCCGCGACAGGGACCGACTCCTACGAGCAGTACTTC
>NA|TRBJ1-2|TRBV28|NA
CASSRTIGDYGYTF
TGTGCCAGCAGCCGCACGATTGGGGACTATGGCTACACCTTC
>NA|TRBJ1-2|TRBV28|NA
CASMRGTFSGYTF
TGTGCCAGCATGCGGGGGACGTTTTCTGGCTACACCTTC
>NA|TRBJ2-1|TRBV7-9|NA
CASSLNSGYNEQFF
TGTGCCAGCAGCTTAAATAGCGGATACAATGAGCAGTTCTTC
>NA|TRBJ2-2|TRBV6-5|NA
CASSYSPLTRTGELFF
TGTGCCAGCAGTTACTCCCCTTTAACTAGGACCGGGGAGCTGTTTTTT
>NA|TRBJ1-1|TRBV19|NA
CASTSLGRTEAFF
TGTGCCAGCACCAGTCTGGGGAGAACTGAAGCTTTCTTT
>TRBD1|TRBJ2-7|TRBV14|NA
CASSHRDSGSYEQYF
TGTGCCAGCAGCCACCGGGACAGTGGATCCTACGAGCAGTACTTC
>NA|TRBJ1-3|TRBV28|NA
CASSFWGASGNTIYF
TGTGCCAGCAGCTTCTGGGGAGCCTCTGGAAACACCATATATTTT
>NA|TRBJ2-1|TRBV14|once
CASSHSDRKQFF
TGTGCCAGCAGCCACTCGGACAGAAAGCAGTTCTTC
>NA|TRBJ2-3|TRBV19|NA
CASSWGLIENTDTQYF
TGTGCCAGTAGCTGGGGACTGATAGAAAACACAGATACGCAGTATTTT
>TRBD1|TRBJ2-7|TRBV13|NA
CASSLQGDPGYEQYF
TGTGCCAGCAGCCTACAGGGGGACCCCGGCTACGAGCAGTACTTC
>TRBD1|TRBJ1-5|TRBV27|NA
CASSFPDRESNQPQHF
TGTGCCAGCAGTTTCCCGGACAGGGAGAGCAATCAGCCCCAGCATTTT
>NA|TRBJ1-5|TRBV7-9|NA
CASSPIQSNQPQHF
TGTGCCAGCAGCCCGATACAGAGCAATCAGCCCCAGCATTTT
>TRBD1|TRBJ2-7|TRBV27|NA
CASRTLGQGTHEQYF
TGTGCCAGCCGCACCCTGGGACAGGGGACTCACGAGCAGTACTTC
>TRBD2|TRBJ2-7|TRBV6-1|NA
CASSEVSAGDYEQYF
TGTGCCAGCAGTGAAGTGTCAGCGGGGGACTACGAGCAGTACTTC
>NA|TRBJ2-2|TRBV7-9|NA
CAGERLEDTGELFF
TGTGCCGGAGAAAGACTAGAAGACACCGGGGAGCTGTTTTTT
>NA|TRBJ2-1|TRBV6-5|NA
CASSYSSREQFF
TGTGCCAGCAGTTACTCGAGCAGGGAGCAGTTCTTC
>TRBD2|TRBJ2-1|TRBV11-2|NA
CASSEPGLAGARSYNEQFF
TGTGCCAGCAGCGAACCGGGACTAGCGGGAGCCCGCTCCTACAATGAGCAGTTCTTC
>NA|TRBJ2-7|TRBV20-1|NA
CSAFFYEQYF
TGCAGTGCATTTTTCTACGAGCAGTACTTC
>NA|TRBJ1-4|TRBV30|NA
CAWSGLERDEKLFF
TGTGCCTGGTCGGGCCTCGAGAGAGATGAAAAACTGTTTTTT
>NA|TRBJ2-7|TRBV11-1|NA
CASSLAGGVYEQYF
TGTGCCAGCAGCTTAGCTGGAGGGGTCTACGAGCAGTACTTC
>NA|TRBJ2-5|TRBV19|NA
CASSPAGFQETQYF
TGTGCCAGTAGCCCCGCGGGATTCCAAGAGACCCAGTACTTC
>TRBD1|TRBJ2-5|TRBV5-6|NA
CASSLGAAGTEETQYF
TGTGCCAGCAGCTTGGGGGCTGCTGGGACAGAAGAGACCCAGTACTTC
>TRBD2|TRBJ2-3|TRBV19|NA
CASTDTRLAGDRTDTQYF
TGTGCCAGTACCGATACCCGACTAGCGGGAGATAGGACAGATACGCAGTATTTT
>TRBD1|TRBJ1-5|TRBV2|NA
CASSTGDSNQPQHF
TGTGCCAGCAGCACAGGGGATAGCAATCAGCCCCAGCATTTT
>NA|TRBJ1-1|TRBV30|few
CAWDTGGGTEAFF
TGTGCCTGGGACACGGGAGGCGGCACTGAAGCTTTCTTT
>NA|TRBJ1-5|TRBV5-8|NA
CASKQKPYQPQHF
TGTGCCAGCAAACAGAAACCTTATCAGCCCCAGCATTTT
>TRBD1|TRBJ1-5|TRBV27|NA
CASSSTGGFQPQHF
TGTGCCAGCAGTTCGACAGGGGGCTTTCAGCCCCAGCATTTT
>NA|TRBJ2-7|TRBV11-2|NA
CASSLGADGYYEQYF
TGTGCCAGCAGCTTAGGGGCCGACGGATACTACGAGCAGTACTTC
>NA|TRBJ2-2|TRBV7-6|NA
CASSLVTAGTGELFF
TGTGCCAGCAGCTTAGTCACAGCGGGCACCGGGGAGCTGTTTTTT
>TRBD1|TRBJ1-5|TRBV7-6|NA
CASSLYSGLGQGHQPQHF
TGTGCCAGCAGCTTATATTCCGGCTTAGGACAGGGCCATCAGCCCCAGCATTTT
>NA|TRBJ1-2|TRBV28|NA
CASSPQRNGYTF
TGTGCCAGCAGTCCTCAGAGAAATGGCTACACCTTC
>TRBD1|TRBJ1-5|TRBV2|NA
CASSYTGVTGNNQPQHF
TGTGCCAGCAGTTATACAGGGGTAACGGGAAACAATCAGCCCCAGCATTTT
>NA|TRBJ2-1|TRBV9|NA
CASSVGAPHEQFF
TGTGCCAGCAGCGTAGGGGCACCTCATGAGCAGTTCTTC
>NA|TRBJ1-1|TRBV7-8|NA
CASSLLGRNTEAFF
TGTGCCAGCAGCTTATTGGGGCGGAACACTGAAGCTTTCTTT